These T cell receptor beta chains were read from a single sample in a study of vaccination effects on CD4 cells after COVID-19. Clones were sequenced by immunoSEQ multiplex PCR, and TCRdb holds only the in-frame ones, with some missing. Among 30,000 or so clones listed, approximately 70% were seen once. No cognate antigen is known for these TCRs. The sample consisted of CD4+ T cells from PBMCs cultured without peptide, taken before COVID-19 vaccination. The receptors here all came from a human donor who received a COVID-19 vaccine. The CDR3 runs from the conserved cysteine through the conserved F or W. The D gene is left open where the match is weak. The size entry is marked missing in some rows and otherwise reads once, few, many or a size class.

v_gene: TRBV9
abundance: few
j_gene: TRBJ2-5
d_gene: TRBD2
CDR3aa: CASSAGGSGRTGETQYF
CDR3nt: TGTGCCAGCAGCGCCGGGGGGAGCGGGAGAACAGGGGAGACCCAGTACTTC

v_gene: TRBV12-3/TRBV12-4
abundance: NA
j_gene: TRBJ2-2
d_gene: NA
CDR3aa: CASSHQVGELFF
CDR3nt: TGTGCCAGCAGTCACCAGGTGGGGGAGCTGTTTTTT

v_gene: TRBV6-1
abundance: NA
j_gene: TRBJ2-1
d_gene: NA
CDR3aa: CASSEWSNEQFF
CDR3nt: TGTGCCAGCAGTGAATGGAGCAATGAGCAGTTCTTC

v_gene: TRBV18
abundance: NA
j_gene: TRBJ1-1
d_gene: TRBD1
CDR3aa: CASSPSEGQGEAFF
CDR3nt: TGTGCCAGCTCACCAAGCGAAGGACAGGGAGAAGCTTTCTTT

v_gene: TRBV2
abundance: NA
j_gene: TRBJ2-7
d_gene: TRBD2
CDR3aa: CASRDLAGPYEQYF
CDR3nt: TGTGCCAGCAGGGACCTAGCGGGACCTTACGAGCAGTACTTC

v_gene: TRBV2
abundance: NA
j_gene: TRBJ2-1
d_gene: NA
CDR3aa: CASSEEAGNEQFF
CDR3nt: TGTGCCAGCAGTGAAGAGGCAGGGAATGAGCAGTTCTTC

v_gene: TRBV28
abundance: NA
j_gene: TRBJ2-7
d_gene: NA
CDR3aa: CASRGTVNEQYF
CDR3nt: TGTGCCAGCCGCGGGACTGTAAACGAGCAGTACTTC

v_gene: TRBV3-1/TRBV3-2
abundance: NA
j_gene: TRBJ2-2
d_gene: NA
CDR3aa: CASSLFYLWGRRNTGELFF
CDR3nt: TGTGCCAGCAGCCTCTTCTATCTTTGGGGACGGAGGAACACCGGGGAGCTGTTTTTT

v_gene: TRBV19
abundance: NA
j_gene: TRBJ1-3
d_gene: NA
CDR3aa: CASSAQGLGNTIYF
CDR3nt: TGTGCCAGTAGTGCACAGGGACTTGGAAACACCATATATTTT

v_gene: TRBV6-6
abundance: NA
j_gene: TRBJ1-3
d_gene: NA
CDR3aa: CASSYREAPVGNTIYF
CDR3nt: TGTGCCAGCAGTTATAGAGAGGCGCCTGTCGGAAACACCATATATTTT

v_gene: TRBV3-1/TRBV3-2
abundance: NA
j_gene: TRBJ1-3
d_gene: NA
CDR3aa: CASSQERNSGNTIYF
CDR3nt: TGTGCCAGCAGCCAAGAACGAAACTCTGGAAACACCATATATTTT

v_gene: TRBV5-5
abundance: NA
j_gene: TRBJ2-3
d_gene: TRBD1
CDR3aa: CASSFRQGMADTQYF
CDR3nt: TGTGCCAGCAGCTTCCGACAGGGGATGGCAGATACGCAGTATTTT

v_gene: TRBV6-5
abundance: NA
j_gene: TRBJ1-1
d_gene: NA
CDR3aa: CASSYDPSGTEAFF
CDR3nt: TGTGCCAGCAGTTACGATCCGTCGGGGACTGAAGCTTTCTTT

v_gene: TRBV6-5
abundance: NA
j_gene: TRBJ2-7
d_gene: TRBD1
CDR3aa: CASSLDRGQVEQYF
CDR3nt: TGTGCCAGCAGTTTGGACAGGGGGCAGGTCGAGCAGTACTTC

v_gene: TRBV7-8
abundance: once
j_gene: TRBJ1-2
d_gene: NA
CDR3aa: CASSIGENYGYTF
CDR3nt: TGTGCCAGCAGCATCGGCGAGAACTATGGCTACACCTTC

v_gene: TRBV24-1
abundance: NA
j_gene: TRBJ1-5
d_gene: TRBD1
CDR3aa: CATSDSGQGSNQPQHF
CDR3nt: TGTGCCACCAGTGATTCGGGACAGGGTAGCAATCAGCCCCAGCATTTT

v_gene: TRBV5-4
abundance: NA
j_gene: TRBJ2-2
d_gene: NA
CDR3aa: CASSLRQNTGELFF
CDR3nt: TGTGCCAGCAGCTTGCGCCAGAACACCGGGGAGCTGTTTTTT

v_gene: TRBV5-4
abundance: once
j_gene: TRBJ1-2
d_gene: TRBD1
CDR3aa: CASSSRDRNYGYTF
CDR3nt: TGTGCCAGCAGCTCCCGGGACAGAAATTATGGCTACACCTTC

v_gene: TRBV3-1/TRBV3-2
abundance: few
j_gene: TRBJ1-3
d_gene: NA
CDR3aa: CASSQVLQGFSGNTIYF
CDR3nt: TGTGCCAGCAGCCAAGTGCTTCAGGGTTTCTCTGGAAACACCATATATTTT

v_gene: TRBV5-1
abundance: NA
j_gene: TRBJ1-1
d_gene: NA
CDR3aa: CASSLVGLSGAFF
CDR3nt: TGCGCCAGCAGCTTGGTAGGCCTGTCGGGCGCTTTCTTT

v_gene: TRBV5-1
abundance: NA
j_gene: TRBJ1-1
d_gene: NA
CDR3aa: CASSLEDLNTEAFF
CDR3nt: TGCGCCAGCAGCTTGGAGGATCTGAACACTGAAGCTTTCTTT

v_gene: TRBV6-5
abundance: NA
j_gene: TRBJ1-2
d_gene: NA
CDR3aa: CASRRGSGNYGYTF
CDR3nt: TGTGCCAGCCGGCGGGGGTCGGGCAACTATGGCTACACCTTC

v_gene: TRBV4-1
abundance: few
j_gene: TRBJ1-5
d_gene: NA
CDR3aa: CASSFSGPPQHF
CDR3nt: TGCGCCAGCAGCTTCTCGGGCCCGCCCCAGCATTTT

v_gene: TRBV10-1
abundance: once
j_gene: TRBJ2-3
d_gene: NA
CDR3aa: CASSAEGRPTDTQYF
CDR3nt: TGCGCCAGCAGTGCAGAGGGGCGACCCACAGATACGCAGTATTTT

v_gene: TRBV7-9
abundance: few
j_gene: TRBJ1-1
d_gene: NA
CDR3aa: CASSLVGNTEAFF
CDR3nt: TGTGCCAGCAGCTTAGTAGGGAACACTGAAGCTTTCTTT

v_gene: TRBV3-1/TRBV3-2
abundance: NA
j_gene: TRBJ1-2
d_gene: NA
CDR3aa: CASSQDGSYGYTF
CDR3nt: TGTGCCAGCAGCCAAGACGGGAGCTATGGCTACACCTTC

v_gene: TRBV19
abundance: NA
j_gene: TRBJ1-6
d_gene: NA
CDR3aa: CASSMHTSGRGSPLHF
CDR3nt: TGTGCCAGTAGTATGCATACCTCGGGACGAGGCTCACCCCTCCACTTT

v_gene: TRBV7-9
abundance: NA
j_gene: TRBJ2-2
d_gene: NA
CDR3aa: CASSFGVWGSTGELFF
CDR3nt: TGTGCCAGCAGCTTTGGGGTCTGGGGAAGCACCGGGGAGCTGTTTTTT

v_gene: TRBV30
abundance: few
j_gene: TRBJ1-5
d_gene: TRBD1
CDR3aa: CAWSPGGIYQPQHF
CDR3nt: TGTGCCTGGAGTCCAGGGGGCATATATCAGCCCCAGCATTTT

v_gene: TRBV11-2
abundance: NA
j_gene: TRBJ2-3
d_gene: TRBD2
CDR3aa: CASGVGLAGVGTDTQYF
CDR3nt: TGTGCCAGCGGAGTGGGACTAGCGGGGGTGGGCACAGATACGCAGTATTTT

v_gene: TRBV19
abundance: NA
j_gene: TRBJ2-4
d_gene: NA
CDR3aa: CASSIISAGGNIQYF
CDR3nt: TGTGCCAGTAGTATCATCTCGGCAGGTGGAAACATTCAGTACTTC

v_gene: TRBV29-1
abundance: NA
j_gene: TRBJ1-2
d_gene: NA
CDR3aa: CSAGDNYGYTF
CDR3nt: TGCAGCGCGGGGGATAACTATGGCTACACCTTC

v_gene: TRBV24-1
abundance: NA
j_gene: TRBJ1-1
d_gene: NA
CDR3aa: CATSDNKGNTEAFF
CDR3nt: TGTGCCACCAGTGATAATAAAGGGAACACTGAAGCTTTCTTT

v_gene: TRBV10-3
abundance: NA
j_gene: TRBJ2-3
d_gene: NA
CDR3aa: CAINRRGTTDTQYF
CDR3nt: TGTGCCATCAATCGCCGGGGGACCACAGATACGCAGTATTTT

v_gene: TRBV28
abundance: NA
j_gene: TRBJ2-2
d_gene: NA
CDR3aa: CASSLGQNTGELFF
CDR3nt: TGTGCCAGCAGTTTGGGTCAGAACACCGGGGAGCTGTTTTTT

v_gene: TRBV11-3
abundance: NA
j_gene: TRBJ2-6
d_gene: NA
CDR3aa: CASSTPGANVLTF
CDR3nt: TGTGCCAGCAGCACCCCTGGGGCCAACGTCCTGACTTTC

v_gene: TRBV3-1/TRBV3-2
abundance: NA
j_gene: TRBJ1-5
d_gene: TRBD1
CDR3aa: CASSQGRGFNQPQHF
CDR3nt: TGTGCCAGCAGCCAAGGCAGGGGGTTTAATCAGCCCCAGCATTTT

v_gene: TRBV7-2
abundance: NA
j_gene: TRBJ2-2
d_gene: NA
CDR3aa: CASSSYGGTGELFF
CDR3nt: TGTGCCAGCAGCTCCTACGGGGGCACCGGGGAGCTGTTTTTT

v_gene: TRBV5-1
abundance: NA
j_gene: TRBJ2-7
d_gene: NA
CDR3aa: CASSFTPAQIREQYF
CDR3nt: TGCGCCAGCAGCTTTACACCCGCCCAGATTCGCGAGCAGTACTTC

v_gene: TRBV5-4
abundance: NA
j_gene: TRBJ2-3
d_gene: NA
CDR3aa: CASKPAGSDTQYF
CDR3nt: TGTGCCAGCAAACCAGCGGGCTCAGATACGCAGTATTTT